This paragraph reports one T cell receptor (beta chain). Germline assignment: CDR1 SNHLY and CDR2 FYNNEI. The CDR3 runs 16 residues. The J segment lost 0 bases and the V segment lost 7 bases, leaving 11 bases of the junction unmatched. In the authors' methods: By means of reference gene primer amplification, nucleated cell counts were estimated. Data came from immunoSEQ multiplex PCR; TCRdb stores just in-frame clones and leaves some out. Clone size and V and J calls were adopted from that table, with D and trimming inferred from the DNA. The table shows about 260,000 clones, with roughly 86% occurring only once. The record originates from a study of blood T cell repertoires in COVID-19. Study at large: Samples representing acute and convalescent COVID-19 were sourced from the United States, Italy and Spain. PBMCs, B-cell-depleted T cells, or T cells provided the cDNA or gDNA that made up the material.

The chain uses TRBV2 and TRBJ2-5; 7 bases align to TRBD1. Sequenced input: peripheral blood. This clonotype was sampled from a human donor in a cohort sampled during active COVID-19. CDR3 nucleotide sequence: TGTGCCAGCATTAGGACAGGCAGCATGAACCAAGAGACCCAGTACTTC. This gives the protein CASIRTGSMNQETQYF. The variable domain in full, completed from reference TRBV2 and TRBJ2-5, reads EPEVTQTPSHQVTQMGQEVILRCVPISNHLYFYWYRQILGQKVEFLVSFYNNEISEKSEIFDDQFSVERPDGSNFTLKIRSTKLEDSAMYFCASIRTGSMNQETQYFGPGTRLLVL.